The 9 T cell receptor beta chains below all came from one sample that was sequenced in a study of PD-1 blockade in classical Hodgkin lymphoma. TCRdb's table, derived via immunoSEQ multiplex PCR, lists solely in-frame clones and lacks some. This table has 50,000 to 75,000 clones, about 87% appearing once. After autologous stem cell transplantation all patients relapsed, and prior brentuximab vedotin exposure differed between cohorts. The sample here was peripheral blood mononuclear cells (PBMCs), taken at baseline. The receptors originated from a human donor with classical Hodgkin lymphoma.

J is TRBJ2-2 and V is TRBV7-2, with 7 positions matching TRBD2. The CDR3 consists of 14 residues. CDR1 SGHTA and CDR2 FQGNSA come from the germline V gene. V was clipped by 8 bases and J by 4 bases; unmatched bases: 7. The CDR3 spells CASGSGGGTGELFF. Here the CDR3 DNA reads TGTGCCAGCGGTAGTGGCGGGGGCACCGGGGAGCTGTTTTTT.

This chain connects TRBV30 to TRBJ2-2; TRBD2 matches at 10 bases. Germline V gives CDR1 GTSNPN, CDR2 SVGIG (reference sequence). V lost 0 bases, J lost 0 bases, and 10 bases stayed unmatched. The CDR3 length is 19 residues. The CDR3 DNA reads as TGTGCCTGGAGTGTACTCCGGACTAGCGGCCCCGCGAACACCGGGGAGCTGTTTTTT. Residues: CAWSVLRTSGPANTGELFF.

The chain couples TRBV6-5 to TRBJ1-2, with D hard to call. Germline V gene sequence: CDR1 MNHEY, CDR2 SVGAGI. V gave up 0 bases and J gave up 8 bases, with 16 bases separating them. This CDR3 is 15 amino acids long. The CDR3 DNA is TGTGCCAGCAGTTACTCGTTTCGGCAGGATCGCGGCTACACCTTC. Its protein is CASSYSFRQDRGYTF.

The CDR3, as DNA: TGCAGCGTTTTGACTAATGAAAAACTGTTTTTT. It codes for CSVLTNEKLFF. The chain is built from TRBV29-1 and TRBJ1-4; D gene ambiguous. The V gene's germline CDR1 is SQVTM and CDR2 ANQGSEA. The CDR3 runs 11 residues. V lost 5 bases to trimming and J lost 2 bases, with 3 bases between them.

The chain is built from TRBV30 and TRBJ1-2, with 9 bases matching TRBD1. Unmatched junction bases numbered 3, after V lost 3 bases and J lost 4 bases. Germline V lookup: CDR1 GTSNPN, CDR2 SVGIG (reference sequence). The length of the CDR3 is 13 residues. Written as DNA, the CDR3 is TGTGCCTGGAGGCGGACAGGGGCCTATGGCTACACCTTC. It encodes CAWRRTGAYGYTF. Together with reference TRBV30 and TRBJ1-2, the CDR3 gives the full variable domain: SQTIHQWPATLVQPVGSPLSLECTVEGTSNPNLYWYRQAAGRGLQLLFYSVGIGQISSEVPQNLSASRPQDRQFILSSKKLLLSDSGFYLCAWRRTGAYGYTFGSGTRLTVV.

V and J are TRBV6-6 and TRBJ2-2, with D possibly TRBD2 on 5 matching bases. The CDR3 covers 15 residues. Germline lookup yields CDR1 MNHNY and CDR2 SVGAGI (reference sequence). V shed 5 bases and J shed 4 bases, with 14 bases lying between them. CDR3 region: CASSGMEESTGELFF. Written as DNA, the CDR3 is TGTGCCAGCAGTGGAATGGAGGAATCCACCGGGGAGCTGTTTTTT.

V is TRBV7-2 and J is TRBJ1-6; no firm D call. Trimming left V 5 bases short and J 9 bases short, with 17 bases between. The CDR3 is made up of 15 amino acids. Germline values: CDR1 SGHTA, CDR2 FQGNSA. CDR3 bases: TGTGCCAGCAGCCCAGGATCGGGGATGGGTTCACCCCTCCACTTT. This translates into CASSPGSGMGSPLHF. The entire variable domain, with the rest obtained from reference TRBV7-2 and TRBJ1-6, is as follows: GAGVSQSPSNKVTEKGKDVELRCDPISGHTALYWYRQSLGQGLEFLIYFQGNSAPDKSGLPSDRFSAERTGGSVSTLTIQRTQQEDSAVYLCASSPGSGMGSPLHFGNGTRLTVT.

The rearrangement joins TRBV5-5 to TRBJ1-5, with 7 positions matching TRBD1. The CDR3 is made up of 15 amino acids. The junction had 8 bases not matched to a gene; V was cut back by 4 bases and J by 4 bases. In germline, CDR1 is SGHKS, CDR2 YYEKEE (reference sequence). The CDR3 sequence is CASSPGQDRNQPQHF. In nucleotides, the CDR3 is TGTGCCAGCAGCCCTGGACAGGACAGAAATCAGCCCCAGCATTTT.

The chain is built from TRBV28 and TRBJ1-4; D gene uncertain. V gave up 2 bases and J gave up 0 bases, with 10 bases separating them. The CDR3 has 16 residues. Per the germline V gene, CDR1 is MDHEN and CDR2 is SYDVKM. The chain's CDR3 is CASSLVGSATNEKLFF. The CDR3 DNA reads TGTGCCAGCAGTTTAGTCGGCAGCGCAACTAATGAAAAACTGTTTTTT.